A single sample gave rise to the 9 T cell receptor beta chains below, sequenced in a study of cytomegalovirus exposure and HLA in healthy donors. Vbeta (60) and Jbeta (13) primers were used in the PCR. Profiled with immunoSEQ multiplex PCR; TCRdb holds only in-frame clones, not every one. Of under 200,000 clones in the sample, about two thirds are singletons; the top ten hold over 2.5%. Sequenced input: PBMCs. These receptors were taken from a woman between 25 and 40 years old in good health and CMV-seronegative.

The chain joins TRBV4-3 to TRBJ2-2; 8 nucleotides agree with TRBD2. V shed 3 bases and J 5 bases; nucleotides not matched to a gene: 8. Germline lookup yields CDR1 LGHNA and CDR2 YSLEER. The CDR3 is 16 residues long. The CDR3 nucleotides are TGCGCCAGCAGCCACCTAGGGCGGGGGGTTACCGGGGAGCTGTTTTTT. Protein sequence: CASSHLGRGVTGELFF.

This clone was recorded a few times. Written as DNA, the CDR3 is TGCGCCAGCAGCTTGGGCTTAGCGGGAGACGGCAATGAGCAGTTCTTC. Its translation: CASSLGLAGDGNEQFF. The chain has TRBV5-1 and TRBJ2-1; 9 bases fit TRBD2. Germline CDR1 SGHRS, CDR2 YFSETQ. The length of the CDR3 is 16 residues. V shed 0 bases, J shed 6 bases, and the junction held 7 bases outside the gene matches.

The gene calls are TRBV19 and TRBJ2-7; TRBD1 aligns across 7 bases. CDR3 length equals 14 residues. J lost 7 bases, V lost 4 bases, and 10 bases had no gene match. From germline, CDR1 is LNHDA and CDR2 SQIVND (reference sequence). The CDR3 DNA follows: TGTGCCAGTAGTAGCGCAAAGGGGGCTGTGGAGCAGTACTTC. The encoded protein is CASSSAKGAVEQYF.

The V and J genes are TRBV29-1 and TRBJ2-5; 8 bases map to TRBD2. CDR1 and CDR2 from the germline V gene are SQVTM and ANQGSEA. With V trimmed by 6 bases and J by 2 bases, 11 bases remained unmatched. CDR3 size: 15 residues. The CDR3 DNA reads as TGCAGCGTCGCTGGGACTAGGAGGGTTCAAGAGACCCAGTACTTC. The encoded protein is CSVAGTRRVQETQYF.

With regard to this clone: Other DNA sequences in the sample encode the same CDR3. The gene calls are TRBV7-9 and TRBJ2-7, with D possibly matching TRBD2 (6 bases). The V gene lost 3 bases and the J gene lost 1 base, with 10 bases spanning the gap. This CDR3 contains 14 residues. Germline CDR1 reads SEHNR; CDR2 reads FQNEAQ (reference sequence). Here the CDR3 DNA reads TGTGCCAGCAGCTTGGGGGGATTATCCTACGAGCAGTACTTC. It specifies CASSLGGLSYEQYF.

This clone has just a few counts. This rearrangement joins TRBV4-2 to TRBJ2-3; weak D call: TRBD2 (6 bases). Germline CDR1 reads LGHNA; CDR2 reads YNFKEQ. CDR3 length: 15 residues. V gave up 6 bases and J gave up 5 bases, with 18 bases separating them. In DNA, the CDR3 is TGTGCCAGCAGTCAAACTAGCTTGGGGCGAGATACGCAGTATTTT. It specifies CASSQTSLGRDTQYF.

The chain recombines TRBV5-1 with TRBJ2-2; 9 bases are a match to TRBD1. The CDR3 contains 16 residues. Germline V gives CDR1 SGHRS, CDR2 YFSETQ. J lost 5 bases, V lost 0 bases, and 5 bases had no gene match. The CDR3: CASSLAGTGRTGELFF. CDR3 DNA sequence: TGCGCCAGCAGCTTGGCGGGGACAGGGAGGACCGGGGAGCTGTTTTTT.

The chain links TRBV27 to TRBJ2-6; 8 bases are shared with TRBD1. The CDR3 spans 16 residues. Losses at the gene ends were 6 bases for V and 2 bases for J; bases not matched to a gene: 6. The V gene's germline CDR1 is MNHEY and CDR2 SMNVEV (reference sequence). CDR3 loop: CASSGTTGAGANVLTF. The CDR3 DNA reads as TGTGCCAGCAGCGGAACGACAGGGGCTGGGGCCAACGTCCTGACTTTC.

The chain recombines TRBV6-5 with TRBJ2-1; TRBD2 agrees at 9 bases. The germline V gene encodes CDR1 MNHEY and CDR2 SVGAGI. The CDR3 totals 14 residues. V dropped 2 bases and J dropped 7; count of bases not matched to a gene: 3. CDR3 coding DNA: TGTGCCAGCAGTTACGCGGGACTAGCAAATGAGCAGTTCTTC. This encodes CASSYAGLANEQFF.